The source of this T cell receptor beta chain is a study of molecular identifiers for immune sequencing clone quantification. Study-level background: Five portions were made in replicates from RNA of roughly 20,000 or 100,000 naive CD8 cells, and four underwent sequencing.

The V segment lost 6 bases and the J segment 5 bases; nucleotides outside the gene matches: 8. Germline-derived CDR1 and CDR2 are LNHDA and SQIVND (reference sequence). CDR3 length: 15 amino acids. MiXCR was run by TCRdb on the PCR reads, yielding one entry per CDR3 protein. The sample lists hundreds of thousands of distinct CDR3 sequences; about 22% were seen once. In its sample, this clonotype was seen many times. Antigen specificity is unknown. The study, taken as a whole, reports: Sharing of a barcode by identical TCR molecules could cause highly expanded clone sizes to be underestimated.

The clonotype comes from a human donor in good health. Some libraries in this study had Jurkat cell RNA spiked in. The chain joins TRBV19 to TRBJ2-2, with 8 bases that match TRBD1. The specimen sequenced was naive CD8+ T cells from blood, with Jurkat cell RNA spiked in. Subset reported: FACS-sorted CD8+CD4-CCR7+CD45RA+ naive T cells. The CDR3 here is CASRHRDRFTGELFF. CDR3 nucleotide sequence: TGTGCCAGTAGACACCGGGACAGGTTTACCGGGGAGCTGTTTTTT.